Following are 26 T cell receptor beta chains from one sample sequenced in a study of lymphopenia after photon versus proton radiotherapy (dated 2019 in TCRdb). The library was prepared using the immunoSEQ multiplex PCR assay. TCRdb retrieved this table from immuneACCESS and kept in-frame rearrangements only. Not all clones are present; in checked studies, unresolved V genes account for under half, and no reason is known for the remainder. This sample holds about 12,000 clones; around 92% were observed only once. Approximately 3% of the sample rests with the top ten. The specimen comprised peripheral blood, sampled from a patient treated with proton-based radiotherapy. Source of these receptors: a man aged 55 to 70 with pancreatic cancer.

This clone has just a few counts. The chain links TRBV19 to TRBJ1-5; 7 nucleotides match TRBD1. Trimming at V came to 3 bases and at J to 7 bases, leaving 3 bases not matched to a gene. This CDR3 spans 13 amino acids. Germline CDR1 LNHDA, CDR2 SQIVND (reference sequence). The CDR3 sequence is CASSMGGGQPQHF. CDR3 coding DNA: TGTGCCAGTAGTATGGGAGGGGGCCAGCCCCAGCATTTT.

This rearrangement joins TRBV11-3 to TRBJ2-7; the D call may be TRBD1 or TRBD2 (5 bases each). The germline V gene encodes CDR1 SGHNT and CDR2 YENEEA. V was shortened by 5 bases and J by 7 bases, with 18 bases between the two germline ends. The CDR3 is 14 amino acids. CDR3 sequence reads: CASSDGTFRGEQYF. CDR3 sequence (DNA): TGTGCCAGCAGCGACGGGACCTTTAGAGGGGAGCAGTACTTC.

This chain links TRBV9 with TRBJ1-4; D is unclear. V lost 4 bases, J lost 2 bases, and 15 bases lay in between. The germline V gene has CDR1 SGDLS and CDR2 YYNGEE. The CDR3 runs 16 residues. The CDR3 region is CASSPGGVRTNEKLFF. The CDR3 DNA sequence: TGTGCCAGCAGCCCCGGTGGAGTACGGACTAATGAAAAACTGTTTTTT.

The rearrangement links TRBV28 to TRBJ1-1, with 9 bases identical to TRBD1. This CDR3 contains 14 residues. CDR1 is MDHEN and CDR2 is SYDVKM in the germline V gene. V gave up 4 bases and J gave up 4 bases; unmatched junction bases: 4. The CDR3 DNA reads TGTGCCAGCAGTTATGGGACAGGGAGCACTGAAGCTTTCTTT. The encoded protein is CASSYGTGSTEAFF.

The chain carries TRBV7-8 and TRBJ2-7; 8 bases are shared with TRBD2. There are 15 residues in the CDR3. V lost 5 bases to trimming and J lost 0 bases; unmatched junction nucleotides: 6. Germline CDR1 and CDR2: SGHVS and FQNEAQ. CDR3 residues: CASSPLAGSSYEQYF. The DNA for the CDR3 is TGTGCCAGCAGCCCGTTAGCGGGAAGCTCCTACGAGCAGTACTTC. The whole variable domain, remainder taken from reference TRBV7-8 and TRBJ2-7, is GAGVSQSPRYKVAKRGQDVALRCDPISGHVSLFWYQQALGQGPEFLTYFQNEAQLDKSGLPSDRFFAERPEGSVSTLKIQRTQQEDSAVYLCASSPLAGSSYEQYFGPGTRLTVT.

The chain links TRBV6-1 to TRBJ1-1, with 7 positions matching TRBD1. The CDR3 covers 15 residues. With 7 bases clipped from V and 0 bases from J, the junction kept 8 bases outside the gene matches. Germline CDR1 reads MNHNS; CDR2 reads SASEGT. CDR3 nucleotide sequence: TGTGCCAGCACATATCGGACAGGTCTGAACACTGAAGCTTTCTTT. Translated: CASTYRTGLNTEAFF.

This clone has just one count. V and J are TRBV9 and TRBJ2-3; D is unclear. The CDR3 totals 13 residues. CDR1 and CDR2 from the germline V gene are SGDLS and YYNGEE. V lost 5 bases, J lost 6 bases, and 13 bases lay in between. CDR3 coding DNA: TGTGCCAGCAGTCGTACTCTGGCGGATACGCAGTATTTT. Its translation: CASSRTLADTQYF.

The V gene is TRBV11-2, the J gene TRBJ2-5, with 10 nucleotides matching TRBD2. Judging by the DNA end, TRBJ2-7 fits better; the J call may be wrong. Germline loops: CDR1 SGHAT, CDR2 FQNNGV. The CDR3 contains 13 residues. The CDR3 region has the DNA TGTGCCAGCAGTCTAGCGGGAGCCCTCGAGCAGTACTTC. This encodes CASSLAGALEQYF.

The chain joins TRBV11-3 to TRBJ2-7; 11 bases agree with TRBD2. V gave up 1 base and J gave up 5 bases; unmatched junction bases: 7. Germline CDR1 reads SGHNT; CDR2 reads YENEEA. The CDR3 is 16 amino acids. Written as DNA, the CDR3 is TGTGCCAGCAGCTTAGCGCTAGCGGGAGGCCAGGACGAGCAGTACTTC. It codes for CASSLALAGGQDEQYF.

The chain joins TRBV5-4 to TRBJ2-7, with D unclear. CDR3 length: 13 residues. Trimming pared 1 base from V and 1 base from J, leaving 6 bases between. The germline V gene has CDR1 SGHNT and CDR2 YYREEE (reference sequence). CDR3 in DNA: TGTGCCAGCAGCTTGAGTCGATCCTACGAGCAGTACTTC. Translating it yields CASSLSRSYEQYF.

The rearrangement joins TRBV28 to TRBJ1-2, with D possibly TRBD1 on 5 matching bases. With 4 bases removed from V and 6 bases from J, the gap between germline ends came to 21 bases. This CDR3 comprises 16 residues. Germline-derived CDR1 and CDR2 are MDHEN and SYDVKM. CDR3 sequence: CASSSDIPSTPNGYTF. The CDR3 DNA is TGTGCCAGCAGTTCGGACATACCCTCAACCCCCAATGGCTACACCTTC.

The V call is TRBV6-5, the J call TRBJ2-7, with 9 bases matching TRBD1. The CDR3 has 15 residues. The V gene end was trimmed by 0 bases and the J gene end by 5 bases; junction bases not matched to a gene: 5. Germline V gene lookup returns CDR1 MNHEY and CDR2 SVGAGI. The DNA of the CDR3 is TGTGCCAGCAGTTACTCGACAGGGGGAAGGAACGAGCAGTACTTC. Its translation is CASSYSTGGRNEQYF.

The chain couples TRBV2 to TRBJ2-1; TRBD2 agrees at 9 bases. V lost 4 bases to trimming and J lost 4 bases; unmatched junction nucleotides: 8. The CDR3 contains 16 residues. Looked up from germline, CDR1 is SNHLY and CDR2 is FYNNEI. The CDR3 protein is CASSGGRAGGYNEQFF. Here the CDR3 DNA reads TGTGCCAGCAGTGGGGGCAGAGCGGGGGGATACAATGAGCAGTTCTTC.

The V and J genes are TRBV10-2 and TRBJ2-1; TRBD1 might be the D (6 bases). V was clipped by 8 bases and J by 6 bases, with 14 bases between them. Germline-derived CDR1 and CDR2 are WSHSY and SAAADI. The CDR3 has 13 residues. The CDR3 DNA sequence: TGCGCCAGCGGACAGCTTATTACCAATGAGCAGTTCTTC. This gives the protein CASGQLITNEQFF.

J is TRBJ2-1 and V is TRBV28; tentatively, D is TRBD2 (6 bases). CDR3 length: 15 residues. Between the trimmed V and J ends, which lost 3 bases and 4 bases, there was a span of 13 bases. Germline CDR1 reads MDHEN; CDR2 reads SYDVKM. The CDR3 sequence: CASSFGSGRYNEQFF. The CDR3 DNA is TGTGCCAGCAGTTTTGGTAGCGGCCGATACAATGAGCAGTTCTTC. The full variable domain, its missing parts supplied by reference TRBV28 and TRBJ2-1, is DVKVTQSSRYLVKRTGEKVFLECVQDMDHENMFWYRQDPGLGLRLIYFSYDVKMKEKGDIPEGYSVSREKKERFSLILESASTNQTSMYLCASSFGSGRYNEQFFGPGTRLTVL.

J is TRBJ2-1 and V is TRBV11-1; D remains ambiguous. Germline CDR1 reads SGHAT; CDR2 reads FQDESV (reference sequence). The CDR3 loop spans 14 amino acids. V lost 1 base to trimming and J lost 3 bases, with 7 bases between them. The CDR3 DNA follows: TGTGCCAGCAGCTTAGGACGGTACTACAATGAGCAGTTCTTC. Protein sequence: CASSLGRYYNEQFF.

This sequence joins TRBV7-3 and TRBJ2-1, with D perhaps given as TRBD1 or TRBD2 (6 bases each). This CDR3 is built from 15 residues. V gave up 0 bases and J gave up 8 bases, with 14 bases separating them. CDR1 and CDR2 (germline): SGHTA, FQGTGA. The CDR3 bases are TGTGCCAGCAGCTTAACAGGCAAGGGGGGATATGAGCAGTTCTTC. It codes for CASSLTGKGGYEQFF.

The chain carries TRBV7-3 and TRBJ2-7; D is uncertain. The CDR3 spans 14 residues. The V end lost 6 bases, the J end lost 1 base, and 13 bases lay between the germline ends. Per germline, CDR1 SGHTA and CDR2 FQGTGA. CDR3 sequence: CASSLTRISYEQYF. CDR3 DNA sequence: TGTGCCAGCAGTCTGACCAGGATTTCCTACGAGCAGTACTTC. The full variable domain, completed using reference TRBV7-3 and TRBJ2-7, is GAGVSQTPSNKVTEKGKYVELRCDPISGHTALYWYRQSLGQGPEFLIYFQGTGAADDSGLPNDRFFAVRPEGSVSTLKIQRTERGDSAVYLCASSLTRISYEQYFGPGTRLTVT.

The V gene is TRBV6-1, the J gene TRBJ1-3; D is possibly TRBD1 (5 bases). The V gene lost 4 bases and the J gene lost 3 bases, with 13 bases spanning the gap. The CDR3 spans 15 residues. CDR1 and CDR2 (germline): MNHNS, SASEGT. The CDR3 DNA is TGTGCCAGCAGTGTTTGGGGGGACCATGGAAACACCATATATTTT. Translating gives CASSVWGDHGNTIYF.

The chain carries TRBV6-5 and TRBJ2-5, with 7 bases lining up with TRBD1. Per the germline V gene, CDR1 is MNHEY and CDR2 is SVGAGI. The CDR3 extends over 13 amino acids. V lost 5 bases to trimming and J lost 6 bases; unmatched junction nucleotides: 6. The CDR3 is CASSMTGSQTQYF. CDR3 bases: TGTGCCAGCAGTATGACAGGGAGTCAGACCCAGTACTTC.

The chain recombines TRBV6-5 with TRBJ1-4; D not resolved. Germline CDR1 and CDR2: MNHEY and SVGAGI. The V and J ends lost 7 bases and 7 bases respectively, with 10 bases between them. This CDR3 has 12 residues. In DNA, the CDR3 is TGTGCCAGCACCCGTTGGAGTGAAAAACTGTTTTTT. This encodes CASTRWSEKLFF.

V gene TRBV7-2 combines with J gene TRBJ1-3; D remains unclear. Trimming pared 6 bases from V and 0 bases from J, leaving 18 bases between. CDR1 SGHTA and CDR2 FQGNSA come from the germline V gene. There are 17 residues in the CDR3. The CDR3 reads CASSYKGGSLSGNTIYF. CDR3 in DNA: TGTGCCAGCAGTTACAAGGGTGGGTCTCTCTCTGGAAACACCATATATTTT.

The chain employs TRBV11-3 and TRBJ2-5; tentatively, D is TRBD1 (6 bases). CDR3 length: 17 amino acids. Trimming took off 3 bases at V and 0 bases at J, with 17 bases between the two ends. In germline, CDR1 is SGHNT, CDR2 YENEEA. The CDR3 here is CASSFNRWGQNQETQYF. The DNA of the CDR3 is TGTGCCAGCAGCTTTAACCGTTGGGGGCAGAACCAAGAGACCCAGTACTTC.

The chain links TRBV29-1 to TRBJ2-2; 7 bases map to TRBD2. This CDR3 is built from 14 residues. Germline V gene data show CDR1 as SQVTM and CDR2 as ANQGSEA. The ends lost 5 bases at V and 0 bases at J; junction bases unmatched: 3. CDR3 protein: CSVREDANTGELFF. CDR3 in DNA: TGCAGCGTTCGGGAGGACGCGAACACCGGGGAGCTGTTTTTT.

The genes are TRBV14 and TRBJ2-7; D is possibly TRBD1 or TRBD2 (5 bases each). This CDR3 spans 15 amino acids. V shed 2 bases and J shed 3 bases, with 14 bases lying between them. Germline lookup yields CDR1 SGHDN and CDR2 FVKESK. The DNA of the CDR3 is TGTGCCAGCAGCCAACCGGGACGAGGGATCTACGAGCAGTACTTC. Protein sequence: CASSQPGRGIYEQYF.

The V gene is TRBV9, the J gene TRBJ2-1; D gene ambiguous. Trimming shortened V by 0 bases and J by 0 bases, and 13 bases separated the two germline ends. CDR3 length: 17 residues. In germline, CDR1 is SGDLS, CDR2 YYNGEE. CDR3 sequence (DNA): TGTGCCAGCAGCGTAGCTAAAGCCGAGAGCTCCTACAATGAGCAGTTCTTC. It translates to CASSVAKAESSYNEQFF. The variable domain in full, completed from reference TRBV9 and TRBJ2-1, reads DSGVTQTPKHLITATGQRVTLRCSPRSGDLSVYWYQQSLDQGLQFLIQYYNGEERAKGNILERFSAQQFPDLHSELNLSSLELGDSALYFCASSVAKAESSYNEQFFGPGTRLTVL.